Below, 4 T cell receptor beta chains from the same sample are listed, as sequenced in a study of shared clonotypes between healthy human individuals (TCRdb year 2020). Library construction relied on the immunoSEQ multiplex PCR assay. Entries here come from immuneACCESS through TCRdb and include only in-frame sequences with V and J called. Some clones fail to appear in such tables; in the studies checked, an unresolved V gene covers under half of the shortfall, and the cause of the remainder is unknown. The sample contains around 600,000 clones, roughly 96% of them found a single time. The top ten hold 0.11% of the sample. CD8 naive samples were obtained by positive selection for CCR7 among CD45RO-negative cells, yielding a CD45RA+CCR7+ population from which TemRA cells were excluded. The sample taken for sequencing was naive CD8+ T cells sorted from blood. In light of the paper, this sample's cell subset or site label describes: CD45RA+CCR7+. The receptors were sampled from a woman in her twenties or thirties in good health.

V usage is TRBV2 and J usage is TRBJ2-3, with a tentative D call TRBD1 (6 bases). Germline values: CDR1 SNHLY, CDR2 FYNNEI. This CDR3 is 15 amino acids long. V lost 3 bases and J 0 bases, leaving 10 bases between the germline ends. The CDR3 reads CASSEGHISTDTQYF. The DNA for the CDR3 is TGTGCCAGCAGTGAGGGACATATAAGCACAGATACGCAGTATTTT.

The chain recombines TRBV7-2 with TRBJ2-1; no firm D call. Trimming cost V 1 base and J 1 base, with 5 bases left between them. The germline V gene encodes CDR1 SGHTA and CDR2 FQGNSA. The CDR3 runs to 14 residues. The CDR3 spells CASSLEQSYNEQFF. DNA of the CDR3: TGTGCCAGCAGCTTAGAACAGTCCTACAATGAGCAGTTCTTC.

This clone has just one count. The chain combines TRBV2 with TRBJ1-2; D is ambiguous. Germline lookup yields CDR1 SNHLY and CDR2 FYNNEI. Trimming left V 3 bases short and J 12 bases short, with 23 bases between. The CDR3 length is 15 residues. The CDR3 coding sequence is TGTGCCAGCAGTGATTTCGTGATATCGGCCAAGGGAAACACCTTC. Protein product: CASSDFVISAKGNTF.

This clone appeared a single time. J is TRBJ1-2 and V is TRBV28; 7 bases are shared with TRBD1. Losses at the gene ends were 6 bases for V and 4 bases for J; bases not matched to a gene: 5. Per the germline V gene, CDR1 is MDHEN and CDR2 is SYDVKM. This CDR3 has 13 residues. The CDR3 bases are TGTGCCAGCAGCCACCGGACAGGCTATGGCTACACCTTC. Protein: CASSHRTGYGYTF.